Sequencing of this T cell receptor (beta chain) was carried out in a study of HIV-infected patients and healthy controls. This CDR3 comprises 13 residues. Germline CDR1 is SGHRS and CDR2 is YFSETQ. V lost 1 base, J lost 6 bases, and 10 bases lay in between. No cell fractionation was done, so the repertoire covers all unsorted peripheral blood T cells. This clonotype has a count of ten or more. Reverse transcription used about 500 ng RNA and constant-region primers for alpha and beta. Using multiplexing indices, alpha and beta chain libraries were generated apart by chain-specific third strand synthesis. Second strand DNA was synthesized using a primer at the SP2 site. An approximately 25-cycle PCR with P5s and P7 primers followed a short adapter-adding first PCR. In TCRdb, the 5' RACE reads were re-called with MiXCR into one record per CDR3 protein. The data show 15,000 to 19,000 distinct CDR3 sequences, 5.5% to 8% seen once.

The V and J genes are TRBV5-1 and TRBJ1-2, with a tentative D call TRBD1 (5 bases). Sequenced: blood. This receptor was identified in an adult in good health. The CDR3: CASSLTGDNGYTF. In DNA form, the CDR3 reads TGCGCCAGCAGCTTGACAGGAGATAATGGCTACACCTTC.